Listed below are T cell receptor beta chains from one sample, sequenced in a study of T cell responses to AZD1222 COVID-19 vaccine. Libraries were prepared by immunoSEQ multiplex PCR; TCRdb keeps only in-frame clonotypes and omits some of them. This table holds more than 150,000 clones, 90% to 95% found once. The sequencing used peripheral blood, collected 28 days after the second AZD1222 dose. These receptors were taken from an adult who received the AZD1222 COVID-19 vaccine. Each CDR3 is given with its conserved first and last residue. Each record gives: clone size, J gene, D gene, V gene, CDR3 length, CDR3 protein, CDR3 DNA. D genes are given only for firm matches. Clone size is shown for a subset of rows, as once, few, many or a class of expanded clone.

.	TRBJ2-1	.	TRBV19	14	CASSIQSSYNEQFF	TGTGCCAGTAGTATCCAAAGCTCCTACAATGAGCAGTTCTTC
.	TRBJ1-2	TRBD1	TRBV2	14	CASRTGQGGDGYTF	TGTGCCAGCAGGACTGGACAGGGTGGTGATGGCTACACCTTC
.	TRBJ2-2	.	TRBV4-1	19	CASSQPMVQADRHTGELFF	TGCGCCAGCAGCCAACCCATGGTACAAGCGGACCGACACACCGGGGAGCTGTTTTTT
.	TRBJ2-7	TRBD2	TRBV15	18	CATSRAGTSGILTYEQYF	TGTGCCACCAGCAGAGCGGGAACTAGCGGGATATTAACCTACGAGCAGTACTTC
.	TRBJ2-1	TRBD2	TRBV13	17	CASSLYPFSGGVAEQFF	TGTGCCAGCAGCCTTTACCCTTTTAGCGGGGGGGTCGCTGAGCAGTTCTTC
.	TRBJ2-2	.	TRBV5-4	15	CASSLGLANTGELFF	TGTGCCAGCAGCTTAGGACTTGCGAACACCGGGGAGCTGTTTTTT
.	TRBJ1-3	.	TRBV6-5	14	CASSYGGGRNTIYF	TGTGCCAGCAGTTACGGGGGGGGCAGAAACACCATATATTTT
.	TRBJ2-3	TRBD2	TRBV2	15	CASRDPSGGTDTQYF	TGTGCCAGCAGAGATCCTAGCGGAGGCACAGATACGCAGTATTTT
.	TRBJ1-1	.	TRBV18	13	CASSPPGGVGAFF	TGTGCCAGCTCACCACCGGGGGGCGTCGGCGCTTTCTTT
.	TRBJ2-2	TRBD2	TRBV7-8	18	CASSLGLAGIRLTGELFF	TGTGCCAGCAGCTTAGGGCTAGCGGGCATTAGACTCACCGGGGAGCTGTTTTTT
.	TRBJ1-2	TRBD1	TRBV18	17	CASSSLRDSKANYGYTF	TGTGCCAGCTCATCACTCAGGGACAGCAAAGCTAACTATGGCTACACCTTC
once	TRBJ1-1	.	TRBV24-1	14	CATSGGGLNTEAFF	TGTGCCACCAGTGGAGGAGGCTTGAACACTGAAGCTTTCTTT
.	TRBJ1-1	.	TRBV7-9	14	CASSLAQGIGEAFF	TGTGCCAGCAGCTTAGCGCAGGGGATTGGAGAAGCTTTCTTT
once	TRBJ1-4	.	TRBV11-3	15	CASSLGTGYSEKLFF	TGTGCCAGCAGCTTAGGAACAGGGTACTCTGAAAAACTGTTTTTT
.	TRBJ1-1	.	TRBV19	13	CASSPSRGTEAFF	TGTGCCAGTAGTCCATCGAGGGGCACTGAAGCTTTCTTT
.	TRBJ1-2	.	TRBV27	16	CASSLSLLDGNYGYTF	TGTGCCAGCAGTTTATCCCTCTTGGACGGTAACTATGGCTACACCTTC
.	TRBJ2-7	.	TRBV5-6	13	CASSGGRLYEQYF	TGTGCCAGCAGCGGGGGGCGCCTCTACGAGCAGTACTTC
.	TRBJ2-7	TRBD1	TRBV5-1	16	CASSKWRQGSSYEQYF	TGCGCCAGCAGCAAATGGAGACAGGGCAGCTCCTACGAGCAGTACTTC
once	TRBJ1-6	TRBD1	TRBV18	17	CASSPLAPGQGNSPLHF	TGTGCCAGCTCACCACTTGCGCCGGGACAGGGAAATTCACCCCTCCACTTT
.	TRBJ2-3	TRBD2	TRBV6-5	15	CASRGTSGGADTQYF	TGTGCCAGCAGGGGCACTAGCGGGGGGGCTGATACGCAGTATTTT
.	TRBJ2-7	TRBD2	TRBV9	14	CASSPSGASYEQYF	TGTGCCAGCAGCCCAAGCGGGGCCTCCTACGAGCAGTACTTC
.	TRBJ2-2	.	TRBV28	14	CASSLLSGGGELFF	TGTGCCAGCAGTTTATTGTCAGGAGGCGGGGAGCTGTTTTTT
.	TRBJ2-1	.	TRBV5-1	12	CASSLANLVRFF	TGCGCCAGCAGCTTGGCCAACCTGGTTCGGTTCTTC
.	TRBJ2-2	.	TRBV11-3	17	CASSLGLCRDYTGELFF	TGTGCCAGCAGCTTAGGTCTGTGCCGAGACTACACCGGGGAGCTGTTTTTT